This section outlines one T cell receptor (beta chain) sequence together with its context. Its target is unknown. The sample is drawn from a study of shared clonotypes between healthy human individuals. The germline gives CDR1 SEHNR, CDR2 FQNEAQ (reference sequence). This CDR3 is 15 amino acids long. Deletions cut 2 bases from V and 4 bases from J, with 15 bases between. TCRdb's table, derived via immunoSEQ multiplex PCR, lists solely in-frame clones and lacks some. This sample has hundreds of thousands of clones, with around 67% found just once. General study results and limits: Clonotypes shared by all four sorted-subset donors had higher generation probabilities than non-shared clonotypes.

This TCR came from a woman in her 30s in good health. This chain uses TRBV7-9 with TRBJ2-7, with D maybe TRBD2 (6 bases). The sample consisted of memory CD4+ T cells sorted from blood. Subset defined: CD45RA-negative fraction. In DNA, the CDR3 is TGTGCCAGCAGCTTACTTGGGGGGACGGAATACGAGCAGTACTTC. It encodes CASSLLGGTEYEQYF.